Following are 31 T cell receptor beta chains from one sample sequenced in a study of T cell responses to AZD1222 COVID-19 vaccine. Data came from immunoSEQ multiplex PCR; TCRdb stores just in-frame clones and leaves some out. The repertoire consists of some 150,000 clones, with roughly nine tenths occurring once and the leading ten covering approximately 6.6%. Sequences were derived from peripheral blood, sampled after recovery from COVID-19. The origin of the receptors is an adult who had recovered from COVID-19.

As to this clone: Additional DNA sequences in this sample encode the identical CDR3. V usage is TRBV4-3 and J usage is TRBJ1-2; a possible D gene is TRBD1 (6 bases). The V end was cut by 6 bases, the J end by 4 bases, with 12 bases between. This CDR3 is 13 amino acids long. The germline CDR1 and CDR2 sequences are LGHNA and YSLEER. CDR3 in amino acids: CASSRTDSYGYTF. The CDR3, as DNA: TGCGCCAGCAGTCGGACAGACTCCTATGGCTACACCTTC.

The table lists this clone with a count of one. The chain combines TRBV29-1 with TRBJ2-7, with 12 positions matching TRBD2. V dropped 4 bases and J dropped 2; count of bases not matched to a gene: 9. Germline assignment: CDR1 SQVTM and CDR2 ANQGSEA. The CDR3 consists of 16 residues. CDR3 in DNA: TGCAGCGTTGCCCCCATAACTAGCGGGGGGCCCTACGAGCAGTACTTC. It specifies CSVAPITSGGPYEQYF.

The genes are TRBV6-5 and TRBJ1-1; D is undetermined. Germline lookup yields CDR1 MNHEY and CDR2 SVGAGI. The CDR3 spans 13 residues. V lost 5 bases, J lost 0 bases, and 7 bases lay in between. The CDR3 DNA sequence: TGTGCCAGCAGTACGATGCTGAACACTGAAGCTTTCTTT. Protein: CASSTMLNTEAFF.

The V and J genes are TRBV11-2 and TRBJ1-4; D is undetermined. V was clipped by 5 bases and J by 7 bases, with 20 bases between them. The CDR3 is 16 residues long. CDR1 is SGHAT and CDR2 is FQNNGV in the germline V gene. The CDR3 DNA reads as TGTGCCAGCAGCGGAAGTTCCGGTTCTCTTGGTGAAAAACTGTTTTTT. Encoded protein: CASSGSSGSLGEKLFF.

This chain links TRBV18 with TRBJ2-3, with 7 bases identical to TRBD1. The CDR3 is made up of 15 amino acids. Germline V gene sequence: CDR1 KGHSH, CDR2 LQKENI. The V segment lost 2 bases and the J segment 0 bases; nucleotides outside the gene matches: 2. CDR3 DNA sequence: TGTGCCAGCTCACCAGGACAGGTCAGCACAGATACGCAGTATTTT. It encodes CASSPGQVSTDTQYF.

The chain couples TRBV2 to TRBJ2-2; TRBD1 matches at 7 bases. The CDR3 is made up of 13 amino acids. CDR1 and CDR2 from the germline V gene are SNHLY and FYNNEI. V lost 3 bases, J lost 6 bases, and 1 base stayed unmatched. CDR3 region: CASSETGPGELFF. Written as DNA, the CDR3 is TGTGCCAGCAGTGAGACAGGGCCCGGGGAGCTGTTTTTT. The full variable domain, rest sourced from reference TRBV2 and TRBJ2-2, is EPEVTQTPSHQVTQMGQEVILRCVPISNHLYFYWYRQILGQKVEFLVSFYNNEISEKSEIFDDQFSVERPDGSNFTLKIRSTKLEDSAMYFCASSETGPGELFFGEGSRLTVL.

This rearrangement joins TRBV20-1 to TRBJ1-1; D gene uncertain. Germline V gives CDR1 DFQATT, CDR2 SNEGSKA (reference sequence). The CDR3 is 11 residues long. CDR3 nucleotide sequence: TGCGGAGTGAGGGAGAACACTGAAGCTTTCTTT. It is translated as CGVRENTEAFF.

This clone was detected once. V gene TRBV7-9 combines with J gene TRBJ2-1, with 11 bases lining up with TRBD2. The CDR3 sequence is 16 residues long. The junction had 11 bases not matched to a gene; V was cut back by 5 bases and J by 8 bases. The germline gives CDR1 SEHNR, CDR2 FQNEAQ (reference sequence). The CDR3 DNA reads as TGTGCCAGCAGCCGTATAGCGGGGGGGCGTATCGATGAGCAGTTCTTC. Its protein product is CASSRIAGGRIDEQFF.

The chain employs TRBV7-2 and TRBJ1-3, with TRBD1 as a possible D gene (5 bases). CDR3 length: 14 amino acids. V was shortened by 5 bases and J by 2 bases, with 10 bases between the two germline ends. Germline V gene sequence: CDR1 SGHTA, CDR2 FQGNSA. In DNA form, the CDR3 reads TGTGCCAGCAGCGCAAGGGACCCTGGAAACACCATATATTTT. It codes for CASSARDPGNTIYF.

The chain employs TRBV6-6 and TRBJ2-7; weak D call: TRBD2 (5 bases). Trimming pared 4 bases from V and 3 bases from J, leaving 13 bases between. The CDR3 consists of 14 residues. Germline V lookup: CDR1 MNHNY, CDR2 SVGAGI (reference sequence). This CDR3 is CASSFPGTHYEQYF. The CDR3 nucleotides are TGTGCCAGCAGTTTCCCGGGAACCCACTACGAGCAGTACTTC.

The chain employs TRBV28 and TRBJ2-1, with 10 bases that match TRBD1. The CDR3 is 14 residues long. Germline V gene data show CDR1 as MDHEN and CDR2 as SYDVKM. V shed 10 bases and J 3 bases; nucleotides not matched to a gene: 6. For the CDR3, the DNA is TGTGCCATCACGACAGGGGGCCTCTACAATGAGCAGTTCTTC. Amino acid sequence: CAITTGGLYNEQFF.

This clone was seen just once. This chain uses TRBV5-4 with TRBJ1-1; a possible D gene is TRBD1 (6 bases). The CDR3 spans 14 residues. CDR1 and CDR2 (germline): SGHNT, YYREEE (reference sequence). The V end was cut by 0 bases, the J end by 5 bases, with 11 bases between. This chain's CDR3 is CASSLVRGGTEAFF. For the CDR3, the DNA is TGTGCCAGCAGCTTGGTCAGGGGTGGAACTGAAGCTTTCTTT.

The genes are TRBV7-6 and TRBJ1-4, with D possibly matching TRBD1 (5 bases). The CDR3 has 16 amino acids. CDR1 SGHVS and CDR2 FNYEAQ come from the germline V gene. The V gene lost 5 bases and the J gene lost 5 bases, with 18 bases spanning the gap. CDR3 DNA sequence: TGTGCCAGCAGCGCAATCACGGGGCCTAACAATGAAAAACTGTTTTTT. Protein sequence: CASSAITGPNNEKLFF.

The chain uses TRBV3-1 (or the pseudogene TRBV3-2) and TRBJ2-7; 12 nucleotides agree with TRBD2. CDR3 size: 17 residues. CDR1 and CDR2 from the germline V gene are LGHDT and YNNKEL (reference sequence). The J segment lost 3 bases and the V segment lost 2 bases, leaving 8 bases of the junction unmatched. This CDR3 reads CASSQRPSGRVGYEQYF. The CDR3 DNA reads as TGTGCCAGCAGCCAACGGCCTAGCGGGAGGGTCGGCTACGAGCAGTACTTC.

The V and J genes are TRBV5-1 and TRBJ1-5; maybe TRBD1 (5 bases). The ends were cut back, 8 bases at V and 5 bases at J, with 14 bases in the middle. This CDR3 spans 13 amino acids. Germline CDR1 is SGHRS and CDR2 is YFSETQ. DNA for the CDR3: TGCGCCAGTTCACTCGGGGCCCATCAGCCCCAGCATTTT. Protein: CASSLGAHQPQHF.

The chain links TRBV12-3 or TRBV12-4 to TRBJ2-5, with TRBD1 matching over 9 bases. J gave up 5 bases and V 5 bases, and 3 bases lay outside the gene matches. The CDR3 covers 13 residues. The chain's CDR3 is CASSTGGGETQYF. CDR3 DNA sequence: TGTGCCAGCAGTACAGGGGGCGGGGAGACCCAGTACTTC.

V and J are TRBV24-1 and TRBJ2-1; D uncertain. V was trimmed by 5 bases and J by 0 bases, leaving 10 bases between them. Germline CDR1 is KGHDR and CDR2 is SFDVKD. The CDR3 is 15 amino acids. DNA of the CDR3: TGTGCCACCAGTGGGCGGCAAAGCTCCTACAATGAGCAGTTCTTC. This codes for CATSGRQSSYNEQFF.

The genes are TRBV10-3 and TRBJ2-3; D unresolved. In germline, CDR1 is ENHRY, CDR2 SYGVKD. Trimming removed 4 bases at V and 0 bases at J, with 11 bases between. There are 15 residues in the CDR3. The CDR3 loop reads CAISGRTVSTDTQYF. The CDR3 nucleotides read TGTGCCATCAGTGGCCGGACGGTTAGCACAGATACGCAGTATTTT.

On this clone: The identical CDR3 is also encoded by other nucleotide sequences in the sample. The chain uses TRBV27 and TRBJ1-5, with a weak D call TRBD1 (5 bases). The germline V gene encodes CDR1 MNHEY and CDR2 SMNVEV (reference sequence). The CDR3 loop spans 14 amino acids. V gave up 5 bases and J gave up 1 base, with 9 bases separating them. The CDR3 loop is CASSHRDSNQPQHF. The CDR3 nucleotides read TGTGCCAGCAGTCATCGGGACAGCAATCAGCCCCAGCATTTT.

The J gene is TRBJ1-6, the V gene TRBV19; D remains ambiguous. Germline values: CDR1 LNHDA, CDR2 SQIVND (reference sequence). The CDR3 sequence is 16 residues long. V shed 7 bases and J shed 3 bases, with 16 bases lying between them. In DNA form, the CDR3 reads TGTGCCAGTAAAATCGACAACGCTAACTATAATTCACCCCTCCACTTT. This translates into CASKIDNANYNSPLHF.

The count of this clone is one. The V call is TRBV5-1, the J call TRBJ1-1, with a possible D match to TRBD1 (5 bases). With 0 bases removed from V and 8 bases from J, the gap between germline ends came to 11 bases. The germline V gene encodes CDR1 SGHRS and CDR2 YFSETQ. CDR3 length equals 13 residues. Here the CDR3 reads CASSLDEWGEAFF. The CDR3 coding sequence is TGCGCCAGCAGCTTGGATGAATGGGGGGAAGCTTTCTTT. The full variable domain, in which reference TRBV5-1 and TRBJ1-1 provide the parts outside the CDR3, is KAGVTQTPRYLIKTRGQQVTLSCSPISGHRSVSWYQQTPGQGLQFLFEYFSETQRNKGNFPGRFSGRQFSNSRSEMNVSTLELGDSALYLCASSLDEWGEAFFGQGTRLTVV.

The rearrangement uses TRBV6-1 and TRBJ2-7, with a weak D call TRBD1 (6 bases). CDR3 length equals 17 residues. Looked up from germline, CDR1 is MNHNS and CDR2 is SASEGT. V dropped 4 bases and J dropped 3 bases, with 22 bases sitting between them. The CDR3 DNA sequence: TGTGCCAGCAGTGGGTTATCCGGACAGCACTCATACTACGAGCAGTACTTC. Encoded protein: CASSGLSGQHSYYEQYF.

The rearrangement uses TRBV19 and TRBJ2-3, with 11 positions matching TRBD2. Germline values: CDR1 LNHDA, CDR2 SQIVND (reference sequence). V was clipped by 10 bases and J by 0 bases; unmatched bases: 3. The length of the CDR3 is 14 residues. The DNA for the CDR3 is TGTGCCACGGGACTAGCGGAGAGCACAGATACGCAGTATTTT. This translates into CATGLAESTDTQYF.

The chain is built from TRBV6-5 and TRBJ1-2; D gene ambiguous. Germline-derived CDR1 and CDR2 are MNHEY and SVGAGI. Trimming removed 6 bases at V and 8 bases at J, with 13 bases between. The CDR3 runs 12 residues. CDR3 nucleotide sequence: TGTGCCAGCAGCCCCGGCCGAGACGGCTACACCTTC. It specifies CASSPGRDGYTF.

The chain combines TRBV3-1 (or the pseudogene TRBV3-2) with TRBJ2-7; unclear D gene. The length of the CDR3 is 12 residues. V was pared by 0 bases and J by 4 bases, with 4 bases between. CDR1 and CDR2 from the germline V gene are LGHDT and YNNKEL (reference sequence). The CDR3 protein is CASSQDYYEQYF. As DNA, the CDR3 is TGTGCCAGCAGCCAAGACTATTACGAGCAGTACTTC.

The V and J genes are TRBV28 and TRBJ1-2; D is possibly TRBD1 (5 bases). The CDR3 sequence is 12 residues long. V gave up 6 bases and J gave up 7 bases, with 12 bases separating them. The germline V gene has CDR1 MDHEN and CDR2 SYDVKM. The CDR3 sequence is CASSQQGRGYTF. CDR3 DNA sequence: TGTGCCAGCAGCCAGCAGGGACGTGGCTACACCTTC.

V is TRBV19 and J is TRBJ1-5, with 8 bases identical to TRBD1. The germline V gene encodes CDR1 LNHDA and CDR2 SQIVND (reference sequence). The length of the CDR3 is 15 residues. Trimming at V came to 1 base and at J to 4 bases, leaving 3 bases not matched to a gene. CDR3 bases: TGTGCCAGTAGTATAGCAAACAGGGGGAATCAGCCCCAGCATTTT. This codes for CASSIANRGNQPQHF.

This chain connects TRBV3-1 (or the pseudogene TRBV3-2) to TRBJ2-7, with D hard to call. CDR1 is LGHDT, CDR2 YNNKEL, per germline (reference sequence). V was clipped by 0 bases and J by 5 bases, with 14 bases between them. The CDR3 loop spans 15 amino acids. CDR3 coding DNA: TGTGCCAGCAGCCAAGATGGTCGCACCCCCGACGAGCAGTACTTC. It translates to CASSQDGRTPDEQYF.

The rearrangement links TRBV19 to TRBJ2-7; TRBD2 aligns across 8 bases. CDR1 and CDR2 from the germline V gene are LNHDA and SQIVND (reference sequence). Germline trimming cut 4 bases from V and 0 bases from J; bases unmatched to any gene: 2. CDR3 length: 14 amino acids. In nucleotides, the CDR3 is TGTGCCAGTAGTAGCGGGGGGAGCTCCTACGAGCAGTACTTC. This gives the protein CASSSGGSSYEQYF. Combining the CDR3 with reference TRBV19 and TRBJ2-7 gives the whole variable domain DGGITQSPKYLFRKEGQNVTLSCEQNLNHDAMYWYRQDPGQGLRLIYYSQIVNDFQKGDIAEGYSVSREKKESFPLTVTSAQKNPTAFYLCASSSGGSSYEQYFGPGTRLTVT.

CDR3 bases: TGCGCCAGCAGCCAAGATCAGGATCAGCCCCAGCATTTT. It yields the protein CASSQDQDQPQHF. V is TRBV4-3 and J is TRBJ1-5, with D uncertain. V gave up 0 bases and J gave up 5 bases, with 5 bases separating them. The CDR3 loop spans 13 amino acids. Germline V gene data show CDR1 as LGHNA and CDR2 as YSLEER.

This chain connects TRBV4-3 to TRBJ2-1; D is undetermined. The CDR3 covers 13 residues. Looked up from germline, CDR1 is LGHNA and CDR2 is YSLEER. The ends were cut back, 0 bases at V and 7 bases at J, with 7 bases in the middle. The CDR3: CASSQDRPNEQFF. DNA for the CDR3: TGCGCCAGCAGCCAAGATCGACCTAATGAGCAGTTCTTC.